This entry lists 3 T cell receptor beta chains sequenced from one sample in a study of shared clonotypes between healthy human individuals. The protocol was immunoSEQ multiplex PCR, while the TCRdb copy is restricted to in-frame clones and leaves out a portion. The table has over a million clones, more than 95% seen once. Sample: naive CD4+ T cells sorted from blood. Subset specified: CD45RA+ positively selected. The receptors here all came from a man between 25 and 39 years old in good health.

This clone has a single count. The genes are TRBV5-1 and TRBJ1-1; D possibly corresponds to TRBD1 (5 bases). The CDR3 totals 14 residues. Germline CDR1 reads SGHRS; CDR2 reads YFSETQ. The germline V and J ends were trimmed by 1 base and 5 bases, with 12 bases remaining between them. Here the CDR3 DNA reads TGCGCCAGCAGCTTGCTCGGGGGACCAACTGAAGCTTTCTTT. This encodes CASSLLGGPTEAFF.

J is TRBJ2-7 and V is TRBV10-3; no definite D call. The length of the CDR3 is 13 residues. Between the trimmed V and J ends, which lost 4 bases and 5 bases, there was a span of 12 bases. Germline V lookup: CDR1 ENHRY, CDR2 SYGVKD. In nucleotides, the CDR3 is TGTGCCATCAGTGTGGGTGGTAGGGACGAGCAGTACTTC. It is translated as CAISVGGRDEQYF.

The CDR3 spells CAWRQALNYGYTF. The CDR3 DNA reads TGTGCCTGGAGGCAGGCTCTCAACTATGGCTACACCTTC. The rearrangement joins TRBV30 to TRBJ1-2; D not certain. The V gene's germline CDR1 is GTSNPN and CDR2 SVGIG (reference sequence). With 3 bases removed from V and 2 bases from J, the gap between germline ends came to 10 bases. The CDR3 runs to 13 residues.